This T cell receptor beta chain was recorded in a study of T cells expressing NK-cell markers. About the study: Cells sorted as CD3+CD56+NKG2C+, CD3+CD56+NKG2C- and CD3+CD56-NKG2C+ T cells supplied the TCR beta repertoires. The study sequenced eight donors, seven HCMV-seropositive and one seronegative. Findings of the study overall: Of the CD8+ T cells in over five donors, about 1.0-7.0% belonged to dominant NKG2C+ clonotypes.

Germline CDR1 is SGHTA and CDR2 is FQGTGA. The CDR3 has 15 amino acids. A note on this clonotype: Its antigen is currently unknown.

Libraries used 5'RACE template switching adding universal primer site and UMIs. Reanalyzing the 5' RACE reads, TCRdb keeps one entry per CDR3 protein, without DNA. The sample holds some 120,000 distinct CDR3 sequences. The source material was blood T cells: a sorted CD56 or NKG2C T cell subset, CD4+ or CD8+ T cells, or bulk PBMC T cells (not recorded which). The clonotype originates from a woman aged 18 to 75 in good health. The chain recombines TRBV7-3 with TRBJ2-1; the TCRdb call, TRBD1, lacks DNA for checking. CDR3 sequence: CASSQGGASYNEQFF.